The following is a TCR beta chain sequence with its context. It lacks a known antigen. No much larger clone is present one base from it, and per-base qualities are unavailable. TCR repertoires of sorted CD4+ and CD8+ blood T cells from severe aplastic anemia patients and healthy subjects were deep-sequenced in the study. Ficoll-Paque density gradient centrifugation was used to isolate peripheral blood mononuclear cells. CD4+ and CD8+ T cells were sorted by FACS or magnetic beads before DNA extraction. Genomic DNA served as template for TCR beta VDJ combination and CDR3 sequence profiling. An Illumina HiSeq 2000 was the platform used for TCR repertoire sequencing. The paper's processing steps were these. TRBV/TRBJ rearrangement plots, CDR3 size and DJ length profiles, and Simpson's diversity index were used to evaluate the repertoires. The most abundant DNA sequence in the deep sequencing data was defined as the immunodominant clone. CDR3 amino acid sequences were screened for sharing across subjects and were compared with published repertoires and the VDJdb database. TCRdb trimmed public reads at Q25 via fastp, called clones via MiXCR and kept in-frame beta chains. CDR3 protein duplicates are merged, each entry listing the most common genes and DNA. The V and J calls were determined by TCRdb, not by the authors. For this sample there are roughly 61,000 distinct CDR3 sequences; about 50% appear just once. The ten largest make up 2% to 3% of the sample.

The data were taken from a study of CD8+CD57+ T cells in acquired aplastic anemia (dated by TCRdb to the late 2010s). Context from the whole study: DNA extracted from sorted CD4+ and CD8+ cells had a mean of approximately 3.4 ug, with a range of 0.2 to 27.4 ug. For healthy donor samples, the average read count was about 9.9 million for CD4+ cells and 11 million to 14 million for CD8+ cells. Overall study outcomes, separate from this receptor: No significant difference in CD8+ Simpson's diversity was found between patients and healthy controls (P=0.060). Roughly 29 CD8+ CDR3 sequences were found to be shared between patients and controls, but these sequences appeared to be highly expressed in patients and within the immunodominant clones of the patients.

CDR1 and CDR2 (SGHTA, FQGNSA) derive from the germline V gene. Trimming costs V 2 bases and J 0 bases, and their ends lie 12 bases apart. Including the terminal cysteine and phenylalanine, the CDR3 comprises 16 residues. Kept here is only the CDR3 DNA, which spans 48 bases and is read in frame from base 1. This TCR was sampled from a human donor in good health, serving as a control. The receptor chain draws on TRBV7-2 and TRBJ2-3; too little of a D gene remains to name it. The sequenced material came from sorted CD4+, CD8+, or CD8+CD57+ T cells (not recorded which) from PBMCs. The CDR3 here reads CASSLIPVSSTDTQYF. Read as DNA, the sequence is TGTGCCAGCAGCTTAATTCCTGTTTCTAGCACAGATACGCAGTATTTT. Extended through the reference TRBV7-2 and TRBJ2-3 proteins, this CDR3 yields the full variable domain: GAGVSQSPSNKVTEKGKDVELRCDPISGHTALYWYRQSLGQGLEFLIYFQGNSAPDKSGLPSDRFSAERTGGSVSTLTIQRTQQEDSAVYLCASSLIPVSSTDTQYFGPGTRLTVL.